These 24 T cell receptor beta chains were sequenced from one sample in a study of T cell clonotyping in hematopoietic cell transplantation. Time point defined: recipient sample about 28 days before transplant, after cytoreduction. Measured with immunoSEQ multiplex PCR; TCRdb has only the in-frame clones, and not every one. The sample lists 10,000 or so clones, 70% to 85% seen once, with around a third in the top ten. Source: peripheral blood mononuclear cells, taken before stem cell transplant. These receptors all stem from a man in his sixties with acute myeloid leukemia. Some clones in this sample may be carry-over from other donors' samples.

As for this clone: Other nucleotide sequences in the sample specify the same CDR3. V is TRBV5-4 and J is TRBJ2-5; D gene uncertain. The length of the CDR3 is 14 residues. V was shortened by 0 bases and J by 5 bases, with 11 bases between the two germline ends. Germline-derived CDR1 and CDR2 are SGHNT and YYREEE (reference sequence). DNA for the CDR3: TGTGCCAGCAGCTTGGCCGGCAGTCAGGAGACCCAGTACTTC. As protein: CASSLAGSQETQYF.

This clone has just one count. The chain uses TRBV7-9 and TRBJ2-2; 9 nucleotides align to TRBD2. Germline lookup yields CDR1 SEHNR and CDR2 FQNEAQ (reference sequence). This CDR3 comprises 16 residues. Germline trimming cut 7 bases from V and 2 bases from J; bases unmatched to any gene: 8. The DNA for the CDR3 is TGTGCCAGCAAGCGGGTTAGCGGGGGAAACACCGGGGAGCTGTTTTTT. Its translation: CASKRVSGGNTGELFF.

The chain carries TRBV28 and TRBJ2-7, with a weak D call TRBD1 (5 bases). The CDR3 sequence is 14 residues long. V lost 6 bases and J 8 bases, leaving 20 bases between the germline ends. Per germline, CDR1 MDHEN and CDR2 SYDVKM. The CDR3 DNA follows: TGTGCCAGCAGCGAGACCCCGGTCAGGGCGCAGCAGTACTTC. Translated: CASSETPVRAQQYF.

The V call is TRBV10-2, the J call TRBJ2-2; 11 positions agree with TRBD2. With 5 bases clipped from V and 3 bases from J, the junction kept 5 bases outside the gene matches. Germline-derived CDR1 and CDR2 are WSHSY and SAAADI. The CDR3 extends over 16 amino acids. The CDR3 bases are TGCGCCAGCAGTCTTGGGACTAGCGGCCACACCGGGGAGCTGTTTTTT. Translated, it gives CASSLGTSGHTGELFF.

V is TRBV7-6 and J is TRBJ2-3; D ambiguous. Trimming stripped 0 bases from V and 5 bases from J, with 12 bases between. This CDR3 spans 15 amino acids. CDR1 is SGHVS, CDR2 FNYEAQ, per germline. In DNA form, the CDR3 reads TGTGCCAGCAGCTTAGCCGCTAGAGGTGGAGATACGCAGTATTTT. The encoded protein is CASSLAARGGDTQYF.

About this clone: This specimen includes other DNA sequences encoding the same CDR3. V usage is TRBV7-9 and J usage is TRBJ2-1; D call uncertain. Germline V gene lookup returns CDR1 SEHNR and CDR2 FQNEAQ (reference sequence). Trimming removed 3 bases from V and 0 bases from J, with 0 bases in between. This CDR3 is 12 amino acids long. The DNA for the CDR3 is TGTGCCAGCAGCTTCTCCTACAATGAGCAGTTCTTC. Protein: CASSFSYNEQFF.

This clone turned up a few times. The CDR3 sequence is CASSSRQQGAEAEAFF. DNA of the CDR3: TGTGCCAGCAGCTCCAGACAACAGGGGGCGGAGGCTGAAGCTTTCTTT. This sequence joins TRBV7-9 and TRBJ1-1; 9 bases agree with TRBD1. The junction had 12 bases not matched to a gene; V was cut back by 4 bases and J by 6 bases. Germline values: CDR1 SEHNR, CDR2 FQNEAQ (reference sequence). The CDR3 extends over 16 amino acids.

This clone occurred once. The chain recombines TRBV25-1 with TRBJ1-2; tentatively, D is TRBD1 (6 bases). CDR1 and CDR2 from the germline V gene are MGHDK and SYGVNS. This CDR3 comprises 16 residues. V lost 4 bases, J lost 4 bases, and 19 bases lay in between. The CDR3 loop reads CASSGSGTRARYGYTF. Here the CDR3 DNA reads TGTGCCAGCAGTGGCTCAGGGACAAGGGCTCGCTATGGCTACACCTTC.

This clone was observed a single time. The J gene is TRBJ2-5, the V gene TRBV11-3; the match to TRBD1 covers 7 bases. The CDR3 has 15 amino acids. V lost 5 bases, J lost 5 bases, and 11 bases stayed unmatched. Germline-derived CDR1 and CDR2 are SGHNT and YENEEA. The CDR3 is CASSPGQTEAETQYF. The CDR3 DNA sequence: TGTGCCAGCAGCCCGGGACAGACGGAGGCGGAGACCCAGTACTTC. Using reference TRBV11-3 and TRBJ2-5 for the parts outside the CDR3, the full variable domain is EAGVVQSPRYKIIEKKQPVAFWCNPISGHNTLYWYLQNLGQGPELLIRYENEEAVDDSQLPKDRFSAERLKGVDSTLKIQPAELGDSAVYLCASSPGQTEAETQYFGPGTRLLVL.

J is TRBJ2-5 and V is TRBV7-9; 7 positions agree with TRBD1. Germline CDR1 SEHNR, CDR2 FQNEAQ (reference sequence). This CDR3 contains 15 residues. With 5 bases clipped from V and 2 bases from J, the junction kept 8 bases outside the gene matches. The CDR3 loop reads CASSPSRGQQETQYF. The CDR3 DNA follows: TGTGCCAGCAGCCCTTCTAGGGGGCAACAAGAGACCCAGTACTTC.

The chain links TRBV6-1 to TRBJ2-7; no clear D. The CDR3 runs to 13 residues. CDR1 and CDR2 (germline): MNHNS, SASEGT. V was trimmed by 2 bases and J by 6 bases, leaving 11 bases between them. DNA of the CDR3: TGTGCCAGCAGTGAATTTGGGGTGGGCGAGCAGTACTTC. This gives the protein CASSEFGVGEQYF.

This clone was detected only a few times. V is TRBV5-1 and J is TRBJ2-1, with D unclear. Germline CDR1 and CDR2: SGHRS and YFSETQ. The CDR3 is made up of 14 amino acids. Trimming cost V 4 bases and J 10 bases, with 18 bases left between them. For the CDR3, the DNA is TGCGCCAGCAGCCTTGGGATCCTTTCGGAAGAGCAGTTCTTC. Translating gives CASSLGILSEEQFF.

The V and J genes are TRBV27 and TRBJ1-6; no firm D call. Trimming took 3 bases from V and 7 from J, leaving 13 bases between them. Germline values: CDR1 MNHEY, CDR2 SMNVEV (reference sequence). The CDR3 is made up of 15 amino acids. The CDR3 loop is CASSFTGQGNSPLHF. Written as DNA, the CDR3 is TGTGCCAGCAGTTTCACGGGTCAAGGGAATTCACCCCTCCACTTT.

The chain employs TRBV7-8 and TRBJ2-2; D could derive from TRBD1 or TRBD2 (6 bases each). CDR3 length equals 17 residues. The V gene lost 5 bases and the J gene lost 2 bases, with 18 bases spanning the gap. The germline CDR1 and CDR2 sequences are SGHVS and FQNEAQ. The CDR3, as DNA: TGTGCCAGCAGCCCCGAGTGGGGGGCTACAAACACCGGGGAGCTGTTTTTT. Translation: CASSPEWGATNTGELFF.

In its sample, this clone was seen a few times. The gene calls are TRBV4-2 and TRBJ2-7; TRBD2 matches 7 bases. Trimming took 0 bases from V and 6 from J; bases not matched to a gene: 11. The length of the CDR3 is 16 residues. Germline CDR1 is LGHNA and CDR2 is YNFKEQ. Here the CDR3 reads CASSQDPLAAWGEQYF. The CDR3 DNA reads as TGTGCCAGCAGCCAAGATCCGCTAGCGGCCTGGGGCGAGCAGTACTTC.

The V call is TRBV5-6, the J call TRBJ1-4; TRBD1 might be the D (5 bases). Germline CDR1 and CDR2: SGHDT and YYEEEE. This CDR3 has 15 amino acids. The ends were cut back, 5 bases at V and 1 base at J, with 12 bases in the middle. The DNA for the CDR3 is TGTGCCAGCAGGAGAGACGGGGGAACTAATGAAAAACTGTTTTTT. Its protein is CASRRDGGTNEKLFF.

V gene TRBV11-2 combines with J gene TRBJ1-1, with TRBD1 matching over 8 bases. V was clipped by 2 bases and J by 8 bases; unmatched bases: 4. Per germline, CDR1 SGHAT and CDR2 FQNNGV. The CDR3 has 13 amino acids. This CDR3 reads CASSLSRGLEAFF. The CDR3, as DNA: TGTGCCAGCAGCTTAAGCAGGGGGCTAGAAGCTTTCTTT. Full variable domain (outside the CDR3, taken from reference TRBV11-2 and TRBJ1-1): EAGVAQSPRYKIIEKRQSVAFWCNPISGHATLYWYQQILGQGPKLLIQFQNNGVVDDSQLPKDRFSAERLKGVDSTLKIQPAKLEDSAVYLCASSLSRGLEAFFGQGTRLTVV.

This rearrangement joins TRBV29-1 to TRBJ1-2, with D uncertain. The CDR3 sequence is 12 residues long. Germline V gene data show CDR1 as SQVTM and CDR2 as ANQGSEA. Trimming took off 2 bases at V and 1 base at J, with 5 bases between the two ends. For the CDR3, the DNA is TGCAGCGTTGAACAGAATAACTATGGCTACACCTTC. The encoded protein is CSVEQNNYGYTF.

A single count supports this clone. The identical CDR3 is also encoded by other nucleotide sequences in the sample. The chain joins TRBV30 to TRBJ2-2; D not resolved. V was clipped by 3 bases and J by 3 bases, with 8 bases between them. Germline CDR1 is GTSNPN and CDR2 is SVGIG (reference sequence). The CDR3 length is 13 residues. The CDR3 here is CAWRGYYTGELFF. CDR3 nucleotides: TGTGCCTGGAGAGGATATTACACCGGGGAGCTGTTTTTT.

V usage is TRBV27 and J usage is TRBJ2-1; D remains unclear. From germline, CDR1 is MNHEY and CDR2 SMNVEV (reference sequence). Between the trimmed V and J ends, which lost 0 bases and 1 base, there was a span of 7 bases. CDR3 size: 15 residues. As DNA, the CDR3 is TGTGCCAGCAGTTTATCGGCTGAGTCCTACAATGAGCAGTTCTTC. Translating gives CASSLSAESYNEQFF.

The genes are TRBV15 and TRBJ2-7, with 9 bases matching TRBD2. The trim removed 3 bases at V and 4 bases at J, leaving 4 bases unmatched. The CDR3 loop spans 14 amino acids. Germline CDR1 and CDR2: LNHNV and YYDKDF (reference sequence). Written as DNA, the CDR3 is TGTGCCACCAGCAGGGGACTAGCTCGATACGAGCAGTACTTC. It yields the protein CATSRGLARYEQYF.

CDR3 in amino acids: CASSRGADQPQHF. The CDR3 DNA reads TGTGCCAGCAGTCGGGGGGCGGATCAGCCCCAGCATTTT. This chain connects TRBV27 to TRBJ1-5; D perhaps matches TRBD1 (6 bases). In germline, CDR1 is MNHEY, CDR2 SMNVEV (reference sequence). The ends were cut back, 5 bases at V and 5 bases at J, with 10 bases in the middle. The CDR3 has 13 amino acids.

V and J are TRBV9 and TRBJ1-2; D is unresolved. The CDR3 contains 14 residues. Germline V gene sequence: CDR1 SGDLS, CDR2 YYNGEE. With 3 bases removed from V and 2 bases from J, the gap between germline ends came to 11 bases. The CDR3 region has the DNA TGTGCCAGCAGCGACCCGACGGTGAACTATGGCTACACCTTC. Translating gives CASSDPTVNYGYTF.

This sequence joins TRBV28 and TRBJ1-2, with D tentatively TRBD1 (5 bases). V was pared by 3 bases and J by 1 base, with 21 bases between. The germline V gene encodes CDR1 MDHEN and CDR2 SYDVKM. The CDR3 is 18 residues long. The DNA of the CDR3 is TGTGCCAGCAGTTTTTCCCCAACAGGAGTCGTCCTTAACTATGGCTACACCTTC. Translating it yields CASSFSPTGVVLNYGYTF.